This passage covers 10 T cell receptor beta chains from one sample sequenced in a study of blood T cell repertoires in COVID-19 (dated by TCRdb to about 2020). The library was obtained by the immunoSEQ multiplex PCR assay. As stored in TCRdb, this immuneACCESS dataset retains in-frame rearrangements with V and J assigned. A fraction of the clones does not appear; measured against another copy, unresolved V genes explain less than half of the discrepancy, and the remainder lacks a known reason. In all, the sample holds nearly 70,000 clones, and about 90% of those were seen once. The ten largest clones take up 3.4% of the sample. Sequencing was carried out using peripheral blood. These receptors were taken from a woman between 45 and 65 years old with COVID-19, enrolled during active disease.

This clone came up once. The V and J genes are TRBV18 and TRBJ2-1; tentatively, D is TRBD2 (6 bases). Trimming cost V 2 bases and J 6 bases, with 14 bases left between them. The length of the CDR3 is 15 residues. CDR1 KGHSH and CDR2 LQKENI come from the germline V gene. The CDR3, as DNA: TGTGCCAGCTCACCATTACTAGCCCTTATCAATGAGCAGTTCTTC. Its protein is CASSPLLALINEQFF.

The chain has TRBV10-3 and TRBJ1-6; 7 bases are shared with TRBD1. This CDR3 has 13 residues. Per the germline V gene, CDR1 is ENHRY and CDR2 is SYGVKD. Trimming at V came to 6 bases and at J to 10 bases, leaving 6 bases not matched to a gene. The CDR3 spells CAISEGAGSPLHF. In nucleotides, the CDR3 is TGTGCCATCAGCGAGGGGGCAGGATCACCCCTCCACTTT.

The chain joins TRBV5-6 to TRBJ1-4; D might be TRBD1 (6 bases). V was shortened by 7 bases and J by 0 bases, with 16 bases between the two germline ends. The CDR3 extends over 16 amino acids. Germline V gene data show CDR1 as SGHDT and CDR2 as YYEEEE. Here the CDR3 reads CASSSGGPATNEKLFF. CDR3 nucleotide sequence: TGTGCCAGCTCTTCGGGGGGCCCTGCAACTAATGAAAAACTGTTTTTT.

The rearrangement uses TRBV6-1 and TRBJ1-2; D is undetermined. The V and J ends lost 1 base and 7 bases respectively, with 13 bases between them. The germline V gene encodes CDR1 MNHNS and CDR2 SASEGT. The CDR3 is made up of 14 amino acids. The DNA of the CDR3 is TGTGCCAGCAGTGAAGGGGCCCCCGTACGTGGCTACACCTTC. Its translation: CASSEGAPVRGYTF.

The gene calls are TRBV4-3 and TRBJ2-6, with 7 positions matching TRBD2. CDR3 length equals 15 residues. Germline CDR1 and CDR2: LGHNA and YSLEER. The V and J ends lost 1 base and 3 bases, in that order; junction bases with no gene match: 0. This chain's CDR3 is CASSQAGGGANVLTF. The CDR3 bases are TGCGCCAGCAGCCAAGCGGGAGGTGGGGCCAACGTCCTGACTTTC.

This chain joins TRBV29-1 and TRBJ1-1; D is possibly TRBD1 (6 bases). The CDR3 loop spans 12 amino acids. Deletions cut 3 bases from V and 5 bases from J, with 10 bases between. The germline V gene has CDR1 SQVTM and CDR2 ANQGSEA. CDR3 in amino acids: CSVDRGGTEAFF. In nucleotides, the CDR3 is TGCAGCGTTGACAGGGGAGGGACTGAAGCTTTCTTT.

V and J are TRBV27 and TRBJ1-5; 8 bases line up with TRBD1. This CDR3 has 16 residues. Per the germline V gene, CDR1 is MNHEY and CDR2 is SMNVEV (reference sequence). V trimming: 4 bases; J trimming: 7 bases; junction bases outside the gene matches: 12. The CDR3 loop is CASSSTSRGPNQPQHF. As DNA, the CDR3 is TGTGCCAGCAGTTCGACATCCAGGGGGCCCAACCAGCCCCAGCATTTT.

This rearrangement joins TRBV7-2 to TRBJ2-2; 9 nucleotides line up with TRBD2. The CDR3 spans 15 residues. V dropped 4 bases and J dropped 3; count of bases not matched to a gene: 3. Germline V CDR1 and CDR2: SGHTA, FQGNSA. In DNA form, the CDR3 reads TGTGCCAGCAGCTATCGACTAGCGGACACCGGGGAGCTGTTTTTT. It encodes CASSYRLADTGELFF.

V gene TRBV12-3 or TRBV12-4 combines with J gene TRBJ2-7; D unresolved. The CDR3 contains 12 residues. V was cut by 3 bases and J by 7 bases, with 10 bases left in between. Here the CDR3 reads CASSLMRREQYF. In DNA, the CDR3 is TGTGCCAGCAGTTTGATGCGGCGGGAGCAGTACTTC.

The J gene is TRBJ2-4, the V gene TRBV28; TRBD1 is a possible D gene (5 bases). Germline loops: CDR1 MDHEN, CDR2 SYDVKM. CDR3 size: 14 residues. Trimming stripped 3 bases from V and 6 bases from J, with 12 bases between. The DNA of the CDR3 is TGTGCCAGCAGTTTCCAGGGTCTCGGAAACATTCAGTACTTC. This codes for CASSFQGLGNIQYF. Using reference TRBV28 and TRBJ2-4 for the parts outside the CDR3, the full variable domain is DVKVTQSSRYLVKRTGEKVFLECVQDMDHENMFWYRQDPGLGLRLIYFSYDVKMKEKGDIPEGYSVSREKKERFSLILESASTNQTSMYLCASSFQGLGNIQYFGAGTRLSVL.